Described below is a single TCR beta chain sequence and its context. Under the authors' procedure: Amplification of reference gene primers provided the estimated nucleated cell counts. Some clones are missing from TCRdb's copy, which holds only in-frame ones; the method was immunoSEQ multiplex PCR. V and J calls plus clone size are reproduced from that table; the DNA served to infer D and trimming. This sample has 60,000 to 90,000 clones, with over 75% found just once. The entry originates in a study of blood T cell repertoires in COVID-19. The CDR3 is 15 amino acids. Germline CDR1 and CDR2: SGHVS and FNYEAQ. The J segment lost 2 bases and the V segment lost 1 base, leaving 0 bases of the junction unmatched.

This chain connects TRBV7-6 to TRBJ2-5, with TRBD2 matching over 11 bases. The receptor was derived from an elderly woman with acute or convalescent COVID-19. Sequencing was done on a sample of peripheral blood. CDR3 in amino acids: CASSLGTSGQETQYF. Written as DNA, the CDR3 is TGTGCCAGCAGCTTAGGGACTAGCGGGCAAGAGACCCAGTACTTC.